Following are 14 T cell receptor beta chains from one sample sequenced in a study of blood T cells in healthy people across ages. For the second PCR, which ran for about 7 to 11 cycles, a sample-barcoded 5' primer and a J-beta primer mix were used. TCRdb called the 5' RACE reads again in MiXCR, with one record for every CDR3 protein. In the table there are roughly 790,000 distinct CDR3 sequences, 35% to 45% of which are singletons. The specimen sequenced was blood. Every receptor here comes from a woman between 55 and 75 years old in good health.

This clonotype has at least ten counts. The genes are TRBV6-5 and TRBJ2-1; D remains unclear. Trimming took 4 bases from V and 6 from J, leaving 10 bases between them. The germline gives CDR1 MNHEY, CDR2 SVGAGI. The CDR3 covers 13 residues. The CDR3 loop is CASSWGYGNEQFF. The DNA of the CDR3 is TGTGCCAGCAGTTGGGGATACGGCAATGAGCAGTTCTTC.

The chain uses TRBV20-1 and TRBJ2-7; 11 nucleotides agree with TRBD2. Germline-derived CDR1 and CDR2 are DFQATT and SNEGSKA (reference sequence). CDR3 length: 16 residues. The ends lost 6 bases at V and 7 bases at J; junction bases unmatched: 17. The CDR3 loop reads CSAMASGRRVSNEQYF. DNA for the CDR3: TGCAGTGCGATGGCTAGCGGGAGGAGAGTGTCGAATGAGCAGTACTTC.

This clonotype was seen many times. The V gene is TRBV15, the J gene TRBJ2-3, with 8 bases that match TRBD1. The ends lost 5 bases at V and 5 bases at J; junction bases unmatched: 6. The CDR3 length is 14 residues. Germline V gives CDR1 LNHNV, CDR2 YYDKDF (reference sequence). CDR3 residues: CATSLSGGIDTQYF. The CDR3 region has the DNA TGTGCCACCAGCTTGTCAGGGGGCATAGATACGCAGTATTTT.

The chain combines TRBV6-2 or TRBV6-3 with TRBJ2-1; D call uncertain. The CDR3 is made up of 12 amino acids. The germline V gene has CDR1 MNHEY and CDR2 SVGEGT. Trimming removed 4 bases at V and 7 bases at J, with 8 bases between. As DNA, the CDR3 is TGTGCCAGCAGTTCTATAAGGAATGAGCAGTTCTTC. Translating gives CASSSIRNEQFF.

The genes are TRBV24-1 and TRBJ1-4; 9 bases map to TRBD1. The CDR3 is 16 residues long. V was pared by 4 bases and J by 3 bases, with 5 bases of the junction left unmatched. In germline, CDR1 is KGHDR, CDR2 SFDVKD. CDR3 in DNA: TGTGCCACCAGTGACACCGGGACAGGGCCTAATGAAAAACTGTTTTTT. Translated, it gives CATSDTGTGPNEKLFF.

This clonotype was seen a handful of times. The chain couples TRBV28 to TRBJ1-2, with no clear D. The CDR3 is made up of 13 amino acids. The germline V and J ends were trimmed by 4 bases and 3 bases, with 9 bases remaining between them. Looked up from germline, CDR1 is MDHEN and CDR2 is SYDVKM. The CDR3 loop is CASSSEADYGYTF. The CDR3 DNA is TGTGCCAGCAGTTCGGAGGCGGACTATGGCTACACCTTC.

The chain links TRBV20-1 to TRBJ2-7, with TRBD2 matching 15 bases. Trimming cost V 4 bases and J 4 bases; bases outside gene matches: 20. There are 20 residues in the CDR3. Germline V gene sequence: CDR1 DFQATT, CDR2 SNEGSKA (reference sequence). CDR3 DNA: TGCAGTGCTAACCGGGACAGGGGTGGACTAGCGGGAGGGCCACCTTACGAGCAGTACTTC. This sequence encodes CSANRDRGGLAGGPPYEQYF.

The genes are TRBV7-3 and TRBJ1-6; 7 bases are a match to TRBD1. CDR3 length: 14 residues. With 8 bases clipped from V and 7 bases from J, the junction kept 8 bases outside the gene matches. CDR1 and CDR2 (germline): SGHTA, FQGTGA. The CDR3 is CASAKGTVNSPLHF. The CDR3 DNA reads as TGTGCCAGCGCCAAGGGGACAGTCAATTCACCCCTCCACTTT.

This clonotype was counted only a few times. The V and J genes are TRBV14 and TRBJ1-6; 10 positions match TRBD1. The J segment lost 0 bases and the V segment lost 1 base, leaving 0 bases of the junction unmatched. Germline CDR1 and CDR2: SGHDN and FVKESK. This CDR3 region has 17 residues. The CDR3 region has the DNA TGTGCCAGCAGCCAAGGGGACAGGGGCTCCTATAATTCACCCCTCCACTTT. Protein: CASSQGDRGSYNSPLHF.

This chain connects TRBV25-1 to TRBJ2-1; 8 nucleotides align to TRBD2. The DNA end is a closer match to TRBJ2-7, so the J assignment may be wrong. Germline lookup yields CDR1 MGHDK and CDR2 SYGVNS. This CDR3 has 15 amino acids. The CDR3 coding sequence is TGTGCCAGTTGTCTGAGCGGGAGCTCCTACAATGAGCAGTACTTC. The encoded protein is CASCLSGSSYNEQYF.

This chain uses TRBV5-1 with TRBJ2-3; TRBD1 matches at 10 bases. Losses at the gene ends were 4 bases for V and 4 bases for J; bases not matched to a gene: 9. Germline V gene lookup returns CDR1 SGHRS and CDR2 YFSETQ. The CDR3 extends over 16 amino acids. The CDR3 region has the DNA TGCGCCAGCAGCCTGACAGGGGGCGATGGATCAGATACGCAGTATTTT. It specifies CASSLTGGDGSDTQYF.

Only a few counts were recorded for this clonotype. V and J are TRBV20-1 and TRBJ2-1; 8 nucleotides align to TRBD2. In germline, CDR1 is DFQATT, CDR2 SNEGSKA (reference sequence). This CDR3 contains 15 residues. Trimming took 3 bases from V and 1 from J; bases not matched to a gene: 5. The CDR3 nucleotides are TGCAGTGCTAGCGGGAGGGGCCTTTCCTACAATGAGCAGTTCTTC. It is translated as CSASGRGLSYNEQFF.

The chain has TRBV3-1 and TRBJ1-2, with 7 bases identical to TRBD1. V lost 11 bases and J lost 0; bases outside the gene matches: 9. The V gene's germline CDR1 is LGHDT and CDR2 YNNKEL (reference sequence). This CDR3 is built from 14 residues. CDR3 sequence (DNA): TGTGCCGGATCCTGGGGACAGTCTAACTATGGCTACACCTTC. It is translated as CAGSWGQSNYGYTF.

This clonotype has ten or more counts. The rearrangement links TRBV12-3 or TRBV12-4 to TRBJ1-5; 9 bases match TRBD1. The CDR3 is 17 residues long. The V and J ends lost 6 bases and 4 bases, in that order; junction bases with no gene match: 13. This chain's CDR3 is CASSPSFPGTGNQPQHF. The CDR3 bases are TGTGCCAGCAGCCCCAGTTTCCCCGGGACAGGGAATCAGCCCCAGCATTTT.